The present entry profiles one T cell receptor beta chain with its context. Its specificity is not known. The entry originates in a study of cytomegalovirus exposure and HLA in healthy donors. Amplification used 60 Vbeta primers and 13 Jbeta primers. Only in-frame clones appear in the TCRdb table, and some are missing; sequencing was by immunoSEQ multiplex PCR. This sample's clone table lists about 52,000 clones. General observations from the study: There were some V segments, including TRBV6-2 and TRBV6-3, excluded as indistinguishable.

This CDR3 comprises 14 residues. Trimming removed 0 bases from V and 4 bases from J, with 7 bases in between. The germline V gene has CDR1 SGHVS and CDR2 FQNEAQ. Sequencing was done on a sample of PBMCs. The chain carries TRBV7-8 and TRBJ2-1; no clear D gene. The clonotype was recovered from a woman aged 50 to 65 in good health and CMV-seropositive. The CDR3 DNA follows: TGTGCCAGCAGCTTAGCCCCCGGGTACAATGAGCAGTTCTTC. Translation gives CASSLAPGYNEQFF.